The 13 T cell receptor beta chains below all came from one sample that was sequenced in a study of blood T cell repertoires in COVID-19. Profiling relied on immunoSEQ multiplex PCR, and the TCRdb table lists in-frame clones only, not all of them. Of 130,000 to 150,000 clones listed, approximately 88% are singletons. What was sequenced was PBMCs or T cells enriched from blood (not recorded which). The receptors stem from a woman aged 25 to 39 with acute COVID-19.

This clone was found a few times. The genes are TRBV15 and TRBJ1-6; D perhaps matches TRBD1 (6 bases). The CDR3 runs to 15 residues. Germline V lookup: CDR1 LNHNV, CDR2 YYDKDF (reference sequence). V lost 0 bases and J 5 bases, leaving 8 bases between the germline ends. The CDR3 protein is CATSRDRGDNSPLHF. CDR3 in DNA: TGTGCCACCAGCAGAGACAGGGGAGATAATTCACCCCTCCACTTT. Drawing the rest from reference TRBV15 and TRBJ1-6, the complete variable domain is DAMVIQNPRYQVTQFGKPVTLSCSQTLNHNVMYWYQQKSSQAPKLLFHYYDKDFNNEADTPDNFQSRRPNTSFCFLDIRSPGLGDTAMYLCATSRDRGDNSPLHFGNGTRLTVT.

The CDR3 nucleotides are TGCGCCAGCAGTGAAGCGGGAGTCGCATCCGAGCAGTTCTTC. Translation: CASSEAGVASEQFF. The chain employs TRBV10-2 and TRBJ2-1; TRBD2 aligns across 8 bases. Unmatched junction bases numbered 8, after V lost 3 bases and J lost 10 bases. Germline CDR1 reads WSHSY; CDR2 reads SAAADI. This CDR3 comprises 14 residues.

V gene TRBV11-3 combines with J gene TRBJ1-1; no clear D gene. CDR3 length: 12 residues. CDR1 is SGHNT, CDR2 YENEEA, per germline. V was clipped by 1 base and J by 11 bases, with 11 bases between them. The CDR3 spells CASSLAAPEAFF. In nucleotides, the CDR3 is TGTGCCAGCAGCTTAGCAGCGCCGGAGGCTTTCTTT.

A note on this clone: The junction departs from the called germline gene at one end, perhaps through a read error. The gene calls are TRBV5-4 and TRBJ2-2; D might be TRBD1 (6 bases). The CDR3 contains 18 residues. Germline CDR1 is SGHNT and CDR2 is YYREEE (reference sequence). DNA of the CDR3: TGTGCCACCAGCAGCCCGGACAGCGTTTACGTTAACACCGGGGAGCTGTTTTTT. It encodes CATSSPDSVYVNTGELFF.

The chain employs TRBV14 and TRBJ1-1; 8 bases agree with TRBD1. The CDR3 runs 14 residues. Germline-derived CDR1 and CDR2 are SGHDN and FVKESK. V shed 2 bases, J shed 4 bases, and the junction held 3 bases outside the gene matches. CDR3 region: CASSQLGQGTEAFF. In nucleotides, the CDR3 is TGTGCCAGCAGCCAACTAGGACAGGGCACTGAAGCTTTCTTT.

CDR3 residues: CASSSSLTGSGYTF. Written as DNA, the CDR3 is TGTGCCAGCAGTTCCTCCTTGACAGGGTCGGGCTACACCTTC. The chain carries TRBV28 and TRBJ1-2, with 7 bases identical to TRBD1. The CDR3 is 14 amino acids. Looked up from germline, CDR1 is MDHEN and CDR2 is SYDVKM. V dropped 4 bases and J dropped 8; count of bases not matched to a gene: 10.

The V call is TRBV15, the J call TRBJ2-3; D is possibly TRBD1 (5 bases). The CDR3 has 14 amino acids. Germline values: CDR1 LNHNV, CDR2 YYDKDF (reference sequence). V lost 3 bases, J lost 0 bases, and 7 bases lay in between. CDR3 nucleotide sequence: TGTGCCACCAGCAGGGCAGGGAGCACAGATACGCAGTATTTT. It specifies CATSRAGSTDTQYF. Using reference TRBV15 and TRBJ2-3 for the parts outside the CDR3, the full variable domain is DAMVIQNPRYQVTQFGKPVTLSCSQTLNHNVMYWYQQKSSQAPKLLFHYYDKDFNNEADTPDNFQSRRPNTSFCFLDIRSPGLGDTAMYLCATSRAGSTDTQYFGPGTRLTVL.

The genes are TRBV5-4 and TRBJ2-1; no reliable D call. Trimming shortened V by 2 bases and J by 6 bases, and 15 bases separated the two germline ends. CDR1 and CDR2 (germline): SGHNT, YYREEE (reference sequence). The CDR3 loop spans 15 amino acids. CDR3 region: CASSLSGTYSNEQFF. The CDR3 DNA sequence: TGTGCCAGCAGCTTATCGGGTACCTACTCCAATGAGCAGTTCTTC.

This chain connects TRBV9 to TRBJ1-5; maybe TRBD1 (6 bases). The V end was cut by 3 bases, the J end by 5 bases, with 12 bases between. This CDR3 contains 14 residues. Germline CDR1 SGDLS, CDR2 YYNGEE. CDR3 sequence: CASSAGQLDQPQHF. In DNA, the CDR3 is TGTGCCAGCAGCGCTGGACAGCTAGATCAGCCCCAGCATTTT.

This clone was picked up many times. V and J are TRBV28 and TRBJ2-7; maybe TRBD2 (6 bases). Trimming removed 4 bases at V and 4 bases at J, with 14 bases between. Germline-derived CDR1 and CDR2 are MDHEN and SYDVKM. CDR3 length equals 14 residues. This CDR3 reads CASSSRDRGYEQYF. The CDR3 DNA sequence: TGTGCCAGCAGTTCCCGGGACCGGGGGTACGAGCAGTACTTC.

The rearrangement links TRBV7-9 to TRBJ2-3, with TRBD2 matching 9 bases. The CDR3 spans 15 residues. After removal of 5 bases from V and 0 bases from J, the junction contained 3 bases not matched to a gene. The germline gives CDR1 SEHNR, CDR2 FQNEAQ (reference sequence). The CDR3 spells CASSPSGISTDTQYF. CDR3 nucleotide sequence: TGTGCCAGCAGCCCTAGCGGGATAAGCACAGATACGCAGTATTTT.

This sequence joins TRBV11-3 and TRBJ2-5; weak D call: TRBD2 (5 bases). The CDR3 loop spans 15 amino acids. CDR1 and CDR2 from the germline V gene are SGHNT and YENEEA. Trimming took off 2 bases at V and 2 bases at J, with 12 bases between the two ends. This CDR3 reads CASSLTGWEQETQYF. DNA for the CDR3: TGTGCCAGCAGCTTAACGGGATGGGAACAAGAGACCCAGTACTTC.

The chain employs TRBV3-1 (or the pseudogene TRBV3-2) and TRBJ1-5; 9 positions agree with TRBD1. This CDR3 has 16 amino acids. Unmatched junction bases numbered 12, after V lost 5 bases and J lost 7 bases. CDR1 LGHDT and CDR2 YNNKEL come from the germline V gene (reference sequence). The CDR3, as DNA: TGTGCCAGCAGCAAAGGTTCGGGACAGGGTCTGCAGCCCCAGCATTTT. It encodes CASSKGSGQGLQPQHF.